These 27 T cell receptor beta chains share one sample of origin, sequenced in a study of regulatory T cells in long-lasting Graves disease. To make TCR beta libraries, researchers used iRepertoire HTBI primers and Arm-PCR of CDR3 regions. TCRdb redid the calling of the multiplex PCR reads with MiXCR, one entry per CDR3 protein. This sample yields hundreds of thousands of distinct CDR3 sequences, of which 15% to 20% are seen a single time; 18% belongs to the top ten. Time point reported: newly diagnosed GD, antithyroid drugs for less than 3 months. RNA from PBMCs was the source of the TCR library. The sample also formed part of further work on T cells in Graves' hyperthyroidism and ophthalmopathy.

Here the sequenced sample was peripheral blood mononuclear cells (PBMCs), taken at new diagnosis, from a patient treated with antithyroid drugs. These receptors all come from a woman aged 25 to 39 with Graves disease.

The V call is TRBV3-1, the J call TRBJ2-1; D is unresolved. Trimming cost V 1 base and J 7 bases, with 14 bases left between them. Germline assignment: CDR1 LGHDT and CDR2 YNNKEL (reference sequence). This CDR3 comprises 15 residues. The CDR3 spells CASSQARNLGNEQFF. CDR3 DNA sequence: TGTGCCAGCAGCCAAGCTAGGAACTTGGGGAATGAGCAGTTCTTC.

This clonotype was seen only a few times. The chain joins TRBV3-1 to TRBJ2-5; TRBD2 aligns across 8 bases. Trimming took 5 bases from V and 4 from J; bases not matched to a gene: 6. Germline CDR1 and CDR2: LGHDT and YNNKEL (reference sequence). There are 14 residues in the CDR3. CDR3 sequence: CASSSVAGRETQYF. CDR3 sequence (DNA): TGTGCCAGCAGCTCAGTAGCGGGAAGAGAGACCCAGTACTTC.

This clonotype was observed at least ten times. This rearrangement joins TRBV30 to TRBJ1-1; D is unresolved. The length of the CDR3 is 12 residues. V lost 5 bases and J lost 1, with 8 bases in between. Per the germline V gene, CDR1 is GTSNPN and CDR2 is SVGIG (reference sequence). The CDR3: CAWGRTNTEAFF. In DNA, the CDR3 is TGTGCCTGGGGTAGGACGAACACTGAAGCTTTCTTT. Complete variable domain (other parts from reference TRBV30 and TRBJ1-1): SQTIHQWPATLVQPVGSPLSLECTVEGTSNPNLYWYRQAAGRGLQLLFYSVGIGQISSEVPQNLSASRPQDRQFILSSKKLLLSDSGFYLCAWGRTNTEAFFGQGTRLTVV.

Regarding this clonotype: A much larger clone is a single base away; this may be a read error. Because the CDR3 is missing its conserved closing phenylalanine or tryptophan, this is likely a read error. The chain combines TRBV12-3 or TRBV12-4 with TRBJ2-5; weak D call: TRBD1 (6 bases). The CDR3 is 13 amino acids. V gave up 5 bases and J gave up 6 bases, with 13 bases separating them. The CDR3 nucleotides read TGTGCCAGCAGTGACAGGATTGGGAAGACCCAGTACTCC. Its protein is CASSDRIGKTQYS.

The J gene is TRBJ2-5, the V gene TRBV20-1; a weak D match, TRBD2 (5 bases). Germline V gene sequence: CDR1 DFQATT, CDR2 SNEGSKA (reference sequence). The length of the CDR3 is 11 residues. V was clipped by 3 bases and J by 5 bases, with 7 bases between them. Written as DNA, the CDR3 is TGCAGTGCTAGCGGGATGGAGACCCAGTACTTC. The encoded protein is CSASGMETQYF.

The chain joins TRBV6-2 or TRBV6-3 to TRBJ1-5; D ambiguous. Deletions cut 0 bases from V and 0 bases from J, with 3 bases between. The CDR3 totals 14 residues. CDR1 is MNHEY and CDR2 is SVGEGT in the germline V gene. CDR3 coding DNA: TGTGCCAGCAGTTACTCGGGTAGCAATCAGCCCCAGCATTTT. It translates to CASSYSGSNQPQHF.

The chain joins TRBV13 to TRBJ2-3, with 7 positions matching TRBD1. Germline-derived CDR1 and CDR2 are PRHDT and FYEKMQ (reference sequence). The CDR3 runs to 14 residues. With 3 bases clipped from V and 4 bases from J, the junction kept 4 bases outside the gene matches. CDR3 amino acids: CASSFRQGADTQYF. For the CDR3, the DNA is TGTGCCAGCAGCTTCCGACAGGGCGCAGATACGCAGTATTTT.

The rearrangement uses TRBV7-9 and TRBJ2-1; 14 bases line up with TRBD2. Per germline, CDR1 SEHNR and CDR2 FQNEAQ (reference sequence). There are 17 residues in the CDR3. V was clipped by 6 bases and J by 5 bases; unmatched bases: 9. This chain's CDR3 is CASSWGLAGASDNEQFF. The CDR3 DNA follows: TGTGCCAGCAGTTGGGGACTAGCGGGAGCGTCGGACAATGAGCAGTTCTTC. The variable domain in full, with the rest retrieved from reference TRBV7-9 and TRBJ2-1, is DTGVSQNPRHKITKRGQNVTFRCDPISEHNRLYWYRQTLGQGPEFLTYFQNEAQLEKSRLLSDRFSAERPKGSFSTLEIQRTEQGDSAMYLCASSWGLAGASDNEQFFGPGTRLTVL.

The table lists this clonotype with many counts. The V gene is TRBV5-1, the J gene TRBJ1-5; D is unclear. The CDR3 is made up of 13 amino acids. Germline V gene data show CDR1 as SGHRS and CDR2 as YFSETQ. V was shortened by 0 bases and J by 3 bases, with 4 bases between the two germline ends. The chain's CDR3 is CASSLDANQPQHF. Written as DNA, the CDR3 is TGCGCCAGCAGCTTGGACGCCAATCAGCCCCAGCATTTT.

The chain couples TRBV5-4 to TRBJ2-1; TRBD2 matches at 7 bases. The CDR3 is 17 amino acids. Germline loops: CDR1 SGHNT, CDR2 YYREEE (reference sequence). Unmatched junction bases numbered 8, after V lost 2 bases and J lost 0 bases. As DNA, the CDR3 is TGTGCCAGCAGCTTAAGCGGGGCCCGGAGCTCCTACAATGAGCAGTTCTTC. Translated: CASSLSGARSSYNEQFF.

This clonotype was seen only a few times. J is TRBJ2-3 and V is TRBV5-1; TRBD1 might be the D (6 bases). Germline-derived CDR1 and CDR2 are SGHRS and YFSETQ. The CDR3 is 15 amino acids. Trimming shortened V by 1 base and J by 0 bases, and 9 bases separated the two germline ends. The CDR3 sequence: CASSLSGESTDTQYF. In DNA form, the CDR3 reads TGCGCCAGCAGCTTGTCAGGGGAAAGCACAGATACGCAGTATTTT.

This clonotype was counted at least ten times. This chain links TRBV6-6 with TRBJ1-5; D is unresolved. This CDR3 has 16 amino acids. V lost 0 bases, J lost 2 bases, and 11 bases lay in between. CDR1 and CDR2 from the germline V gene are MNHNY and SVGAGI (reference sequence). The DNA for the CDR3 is TGTGCCAGCAGTTACTCGAGTCCCAGCGGCAATCAGCCCCAGCATTTT. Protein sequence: CASSYSSPSGNQPQHF.

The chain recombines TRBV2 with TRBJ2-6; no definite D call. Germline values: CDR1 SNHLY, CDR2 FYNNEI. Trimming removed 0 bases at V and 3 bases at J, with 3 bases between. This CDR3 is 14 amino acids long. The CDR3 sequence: CASSEADGANVLTF. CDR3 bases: TGTGCCAGCAGTGAAGCGGATGGGGCCAACGTCCTGACTTTC.

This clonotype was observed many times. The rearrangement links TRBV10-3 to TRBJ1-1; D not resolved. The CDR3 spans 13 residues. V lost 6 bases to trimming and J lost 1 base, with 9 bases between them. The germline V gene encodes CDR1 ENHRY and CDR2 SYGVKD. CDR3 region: CAIRDDANTEAFF. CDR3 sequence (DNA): TGTGCCATCAGGGATGATGCGAACACTGAAGCTTTCTTT.

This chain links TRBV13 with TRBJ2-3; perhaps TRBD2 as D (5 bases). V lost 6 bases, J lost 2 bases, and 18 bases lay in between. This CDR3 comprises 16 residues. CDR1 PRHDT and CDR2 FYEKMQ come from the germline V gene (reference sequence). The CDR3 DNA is TGTGCCAGCAGAAATTCCAGAGGGTCTGCCACAGATACGCAGTATTTT. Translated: CASRNSRGSATDTQYF.

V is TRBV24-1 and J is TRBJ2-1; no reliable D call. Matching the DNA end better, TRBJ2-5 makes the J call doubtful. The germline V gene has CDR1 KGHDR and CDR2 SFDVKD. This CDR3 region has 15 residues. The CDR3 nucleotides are TGTGCCACCAGTGAGCCCGGGTCAGGCAAGGGGACCCAGTACTTC. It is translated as CATSEPGSGKGTQYF.

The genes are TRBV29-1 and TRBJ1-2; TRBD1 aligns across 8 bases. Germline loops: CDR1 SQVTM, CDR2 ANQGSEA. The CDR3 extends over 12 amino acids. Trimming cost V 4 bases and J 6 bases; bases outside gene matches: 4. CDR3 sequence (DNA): TGCAGCGTTGTCCGGACAGGGAATGGCTACACCTTC. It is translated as CSVVRTGNGYTF. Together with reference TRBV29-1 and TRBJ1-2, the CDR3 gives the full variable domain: SAVISQKPSRDICQRGTSLTIQCQVDSQVTMMFWYRQQPGQSLTLIATANQGSEATYESGFVIDKFPISRPNLTFSTLTVSNMSPEDSSIYLCSVVRTGNGYTFGSGTRLTVV.

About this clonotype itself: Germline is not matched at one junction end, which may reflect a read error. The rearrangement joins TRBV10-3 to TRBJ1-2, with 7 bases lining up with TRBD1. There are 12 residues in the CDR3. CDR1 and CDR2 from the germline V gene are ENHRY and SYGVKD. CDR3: CATSPGQSGYTF. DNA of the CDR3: TGTGCCACCAGTCCGGGACAGTCGGGCTACACCTTC.

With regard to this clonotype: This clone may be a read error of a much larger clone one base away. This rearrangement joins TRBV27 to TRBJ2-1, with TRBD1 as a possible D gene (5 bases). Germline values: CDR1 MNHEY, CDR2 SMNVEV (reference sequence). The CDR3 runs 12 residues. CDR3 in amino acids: CGSYDSYNEQFF. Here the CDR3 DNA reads TGTGGCAGCTACGACAGCTACAATGAGCAGTTCTTC.

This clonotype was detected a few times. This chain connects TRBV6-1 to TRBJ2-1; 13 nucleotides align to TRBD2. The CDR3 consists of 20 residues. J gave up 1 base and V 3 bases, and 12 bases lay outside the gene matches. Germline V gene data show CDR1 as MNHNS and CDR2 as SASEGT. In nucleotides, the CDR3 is TGTGCCAGCAGTGACCGAAAATGGACTAGCGGGAGAGAATCCTACAATGAGCAGTTCTTC. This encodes CASSDRKWTSGRESYNEQFF.

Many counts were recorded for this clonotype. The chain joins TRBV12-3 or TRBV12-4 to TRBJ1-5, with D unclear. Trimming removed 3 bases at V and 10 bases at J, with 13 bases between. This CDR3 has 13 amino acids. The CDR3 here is CASSLGSISPQHF. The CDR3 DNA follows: TGTGCCAGCAGTTTGGGTTCGATCAGCCCCCAGCATTTT.

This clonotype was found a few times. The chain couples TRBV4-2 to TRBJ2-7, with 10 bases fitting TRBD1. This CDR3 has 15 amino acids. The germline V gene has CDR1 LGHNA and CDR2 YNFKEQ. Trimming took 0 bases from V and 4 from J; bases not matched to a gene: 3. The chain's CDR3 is CASSQEGTGAYEQYF. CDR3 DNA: TGTGCCAGCAGCCAAGAAGGGACAGGGGCGTACGAGCAGTACTTC.

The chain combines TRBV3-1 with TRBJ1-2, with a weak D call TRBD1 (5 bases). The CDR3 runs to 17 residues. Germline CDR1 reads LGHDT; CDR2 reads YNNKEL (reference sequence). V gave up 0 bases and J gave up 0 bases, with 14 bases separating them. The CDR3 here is CASSQDWGGNSNYGYTF. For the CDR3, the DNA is TGTGCCAGCAGCCAAGATTGGGGCGGCAATTCTAACTATGGCTACACCTTC.

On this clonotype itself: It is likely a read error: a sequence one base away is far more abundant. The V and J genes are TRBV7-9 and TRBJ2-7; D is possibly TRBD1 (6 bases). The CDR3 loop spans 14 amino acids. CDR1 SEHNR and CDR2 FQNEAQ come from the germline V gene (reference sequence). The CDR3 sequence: CASSLGTGLYEEYF. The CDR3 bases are TGTGCCAGCAGCTTAGGTACAGGGCTCTACGAGGAGTACTTC. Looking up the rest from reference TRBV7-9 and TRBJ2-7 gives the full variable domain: DTGVSQNPRHKITKRGQNVTFRCDPISEHNRLYWYRQTLGQGPEFLTYFQNEAQLEKSRLLSDRFSAERPKGSFSTLEIQRTEQGDSAMYLCASSLGTGLYEEYFGPGTRLTVT.

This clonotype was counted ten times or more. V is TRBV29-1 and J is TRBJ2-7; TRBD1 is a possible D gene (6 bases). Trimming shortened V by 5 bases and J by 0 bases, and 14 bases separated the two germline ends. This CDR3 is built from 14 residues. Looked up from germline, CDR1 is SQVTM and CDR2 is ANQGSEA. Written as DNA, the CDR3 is TGCAGCGTTCTCCGGGACATGAGCTCCTACGAGCAGTACTTC. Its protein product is CSVLRDMSSYEQYF.

The CDR3 spells CSASASNEQFF. CDR3 DNA: TGCAGTGCTAGTGCTAGTAATGAGCAGTTCTTC. The chain carries TRBV20-1 and TRBJ2-1; D is ambiguous. Germline V CDR1 and CDR2: DFQATT, SNEGSKA (reference sequence). V lost 3 bases, J lost 7 bases, and 7 bases lay in between. The CDR3 totals 11 residues.

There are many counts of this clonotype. The CDR3 here is CASSLGGMTTYEQYF. CDR3 nucleotides: TGTGCCAGCAGCTTAGGAGGGATGACGACCTACGAGCAGTACTTC. V and J are TRBV7-2 and TRBJ2-7, with a possible D match to TRBD2 (5 bases). The CDR3 spans 15 residues. Looked up from germline, CDR1 is SGHTA and CDR2 is FQGNSA. Trimming shortened V by 1 base and J by 2 bases, and 12 bases separated the two germline ends.